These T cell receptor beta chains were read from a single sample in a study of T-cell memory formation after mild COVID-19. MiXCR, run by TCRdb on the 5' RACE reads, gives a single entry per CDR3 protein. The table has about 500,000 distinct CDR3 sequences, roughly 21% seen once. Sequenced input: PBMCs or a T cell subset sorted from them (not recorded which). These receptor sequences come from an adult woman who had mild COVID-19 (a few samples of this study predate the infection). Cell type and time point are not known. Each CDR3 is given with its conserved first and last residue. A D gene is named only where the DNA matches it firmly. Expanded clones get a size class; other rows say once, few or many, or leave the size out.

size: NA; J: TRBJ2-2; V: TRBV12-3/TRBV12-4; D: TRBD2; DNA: TGTGCCAGCAGTTTACCTAGCGGGAGGGGCACCGGGGAGCTGTTTTTT; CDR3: CASSLPSGRGTGELFF
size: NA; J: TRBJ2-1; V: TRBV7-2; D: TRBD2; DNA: TGTGCCAGCAGCTTAGCCCCGACTAGCGGGAACTACAATGAGCAGTTCTTC; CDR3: CASSLAPTSGNYNEQFF
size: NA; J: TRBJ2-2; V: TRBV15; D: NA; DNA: TGTGCCACCAGCGTTAGGGCTGTGAACACCGGGGAGCTGTTTTTT; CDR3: CATSVRAVNTGELFF
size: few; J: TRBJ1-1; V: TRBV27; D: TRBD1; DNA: TGTGCCAGCAGTTTGGGACAGGGGACCGAGAACACTGAAGCTTTCTTT; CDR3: CASSLGQGTENTEAFF
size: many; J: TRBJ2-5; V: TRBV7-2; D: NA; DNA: TGTGCCAGCAGCCCAAGCAGGGCAGAGACCCAGTACTTC; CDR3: CASSPSRAETQYF
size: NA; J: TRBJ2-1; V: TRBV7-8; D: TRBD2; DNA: TGTGCCAGCAGCACCCATAGCGGGAGCGACAATGAGCAGTTCTTC; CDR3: CASSTHSGSDNEQFF
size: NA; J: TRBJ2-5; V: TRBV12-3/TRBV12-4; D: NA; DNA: TGTGCCAGCAGTTTAGCTTCCAAATGGGCCCAGTACTTC; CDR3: CASSLASKWAQYF
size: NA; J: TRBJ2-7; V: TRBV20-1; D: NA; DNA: TGCAGTGTACGGCGGGGCTACGAGCAGTACTTC; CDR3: CSVRRGYEQYF
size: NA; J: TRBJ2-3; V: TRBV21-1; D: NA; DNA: TGTGCCAGCAGCACCGGACTAGCGGGGCGCTATACGCAGTATTTT; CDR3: CASSTGLAGRYTQYF
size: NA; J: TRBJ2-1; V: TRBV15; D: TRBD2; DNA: TGTGCCACCAGCAGAGATCGGGGACTAGCGGGGGGGCTTCGGAGCGAGCAGTTCTTC; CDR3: CATSRDRGLAGGLRSEQFF
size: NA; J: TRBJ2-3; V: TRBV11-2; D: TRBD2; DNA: TGTGCCAGCAGCTTAGAAGGGTATCTAGCGGGGACCCCAGATACGCAGTATTTT; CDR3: CASSLEGYLAGTPDTQYF
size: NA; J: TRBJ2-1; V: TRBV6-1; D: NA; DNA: TGTGCCAGCGCCCCGCCGGGGCGCAATGAGCAGTTCTTC; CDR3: CASAPPGRNEQFF
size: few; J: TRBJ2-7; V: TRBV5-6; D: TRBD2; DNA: TGTGCCAGCAGCTTGTGGGGAGGGAGGAGCTCCTACGAGCAGTACTTC; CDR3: CASSLWGGRSSYEQYF
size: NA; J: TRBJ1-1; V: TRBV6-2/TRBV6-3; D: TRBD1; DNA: TGTGCCAGCACCGGGGACAGGGTAAACACTGAAGCTTTCTTT; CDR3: CASTGDRVNTEAFF
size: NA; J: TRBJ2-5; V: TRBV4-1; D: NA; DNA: TGCGCCAGCAGCCACTCCCCAGGACAGGAGGGTCGAGAGACCCAGTACTTC; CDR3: CASSHSPGQEGRETQYF
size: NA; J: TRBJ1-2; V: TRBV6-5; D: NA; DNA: TGTGCCAGCAGTTACGGGGGCAGGGGTTTGCGTGGCTACACCTTC; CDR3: CASSYGGRGLRGYTF
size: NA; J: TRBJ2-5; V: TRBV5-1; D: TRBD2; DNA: TGCGCCAGCAGCCCTCCGGGCCCCGAGGTTTACTTCGGGGGGGAGACCCAGTACTTC; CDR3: CASSPPGPEVYFGGETQYF
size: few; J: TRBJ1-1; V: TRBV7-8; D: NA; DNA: TGTGCCAGCAGCTTAGGGTTCGGGAACACTGAAGCTTTCTTT; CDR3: CASSLGFGNTEAFF
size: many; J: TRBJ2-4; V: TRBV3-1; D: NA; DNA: TGTGCCAGCAGCCAAGGGTTCGACGGGGACTTCTACTTC; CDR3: CASSQGFDGDFYF
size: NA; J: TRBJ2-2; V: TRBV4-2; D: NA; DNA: TGTGCCAGCAGCACCGATTCGGAGAACACCGGGGAGCTGTTTTTT; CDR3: CASSTDSENTGELFF
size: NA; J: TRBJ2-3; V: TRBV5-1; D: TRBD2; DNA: TGCGCCAGCAGCTTGGGACTAGCGGGATTCACAGATACGCAGTATTTT; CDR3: CASSLGLAGFTDTQYF
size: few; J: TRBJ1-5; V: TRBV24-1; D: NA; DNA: TGTGCCACCAGTGATTCCTCCCGAGATTCCCAGCCCCAGCATTTT; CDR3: CATSDSSRDSQPQHF
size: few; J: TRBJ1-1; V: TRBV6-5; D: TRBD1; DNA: TGTGCCAGCAGCTTCGCGGGGACAGGGAAGTCTGAAGCTTTCTTT; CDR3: CASSFAGTGKSEAFF
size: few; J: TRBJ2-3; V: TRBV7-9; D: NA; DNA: TGTGCCAGCAGCTTACCCCGAGTGGGGGATACGCAGTATTTT; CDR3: CASSLPRVGDTQYF
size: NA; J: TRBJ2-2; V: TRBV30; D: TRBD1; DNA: TGTGCCTGGGTGTCTCCGGGACAGGGAATCACCGGGGAGCTGTTTTTT; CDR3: CAWVSPGQGITGELFF
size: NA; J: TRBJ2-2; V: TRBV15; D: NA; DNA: TGTGCCACCAGAGGGGCCCCCAGAGAAACCGGGGAGCTGTTTTTT; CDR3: CATRGAPRETGELFF
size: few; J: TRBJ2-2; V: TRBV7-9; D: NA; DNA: TGTGCCAGCAGCTTCAGCGGGTACACCGGGGAGCTGTTTTTT; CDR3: CASSFSGYTGELFF
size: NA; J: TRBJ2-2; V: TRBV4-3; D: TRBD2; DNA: TGCGCCAGCACCTTTGGACTAGCGGGCACCGGGGAGCTGTTTTTT; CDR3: CASTFGLAGTGELFF
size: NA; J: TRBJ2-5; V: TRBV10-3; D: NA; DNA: TGTGCCATCAGTGAGGAACAGGGCCCACAAGAGACCCAGTACTTC; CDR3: CAISEEQGPQETQYF